Below, 11 T cell receptor beta chains from the same sample are listed, as sequenced in a study of PD-1 blockade in classical Hodgkin lymphoma (dated by TCRdb to 2020 to 2021). The time point label corresponds to: cycle 1 day 1 (C1D1), immediately before nivolumab initiation. Every trial patient had relapsed after autologous stem cell transplantation, and cohorts A, B and C differed in prior brentuximab vedotin exposure. CD4+ T cells were purified from thawed PBMCs by magnetic negative selection with a Miltenyi CD4+ T cell isolation kit. The receptor library was made with the immunoSEQ multiplex PCR assay. Here the immuneACCESS table is served through TCRdb, limited to in-frame sequences with V and J called. Missing clones are a known gap in these copies; in checked studies unresolved V genes cover under half, and the rest lacks a known reason. In all, the sample holds over 30,000 clones, and approximately 90% of those were seen once. Of the sample, around 0.21% falls within the top ten clones.

This specimen was CD4+ T cells from blood, taken at baseline. These receptors originate from a human donor with classical Hodgkin lymphoma.

The rearrangement uses TRBV18 and TRBJ2-3; TRBD1 aligns across 10 bases. The CDR3 is 18 amino acids. Losses at the gene ends were 1 base for V and 3 bases for J; bases not matched to a gene: 10. Germline loops: CDR1 KGHSH, CDR2 LQKENI. The CDR3 DNA reads as TGTGCCAGCTCACCACGTTTCCAGGGACAGGGGCCGACAGATACGCAGTATTTT. Translation gives CASSPRFQGQGPTDTQYF.

The chain is built from TRBV10-2 and TRBJ1-2, with D tentatively TRBD1 (5 bases). CDR1 is WSHSY, CDR2 SAAADI, per germline. Trimming stripped 2 bases from V and 10 bases from J, with 11 bases between. The CDR3 runs 12 residues. For the CDR3, the DNA is TGCGCCAGCAGTGAGACCAGGGAGGACTACACCTTC. Translated, it gives CASSETREDYTF.

With regard to this clone: An end of the junction differs from the germline gene, which may be a read error. The V and J genes are TRBV29-1 and TRBJ2-1; D possibly uses TRBD1 or TRBD2 (5 bases each). Germline lookup yields CDR1 SQVTM and CDR2 ANQGSEA. The CDR3 consists of 10 residues. CDR3 sequence reads: CSVGGPSYLF. The CDR3 DNA is TGCAGCGTTGGGGGACCCTCTTATCTCTTC.

The gene calls are TRBV27 and TRBJ2-5, with 7 bases fitting TRBD1. This CDR3 spans 15 amino acids. J lost 5 bases, V lost 5 bases, and 11 bases had no gene match. Germline lookup yields CDR1 MNHEY and CDR2 SMNVEV (reference sequence). This CDR3 reads CASSPRNRGGETQYF. The DNA for the CDR3 is TGTGCCAGCAGTCCCCGGAACAGGGGCGGGGAGACCCAGTACTTC.

CDR3: CASSEFGLTYSPFRMNTEAFF. The CDR3 DNA follows: TGTGCCAGCAGTGAATTTGGACTGACGTACAGCCCTTTTCGTATGAACACTGAAGCTTTCTTT. The chain recombines TRBV6-1 with TRBJ1-1; no definite D call. Per germline, CDR1 MNHNS and CDR2 SASEGT. The CDR3 runs to 21 residues. V was clipped by 2 bases and J by 0 bases, with 28 bases between them.

Written as DNA, the CDR3 is TGTGCCAGCAGTTCACGCCTAGCGGGAGGCAACAATGAGCAGTTCTTC. It yields the protein CASSSRLAGGNNEQFF. This chain uses TRBV27 with TRBJ2-1, with 11 bases that match TRBD2. CDR3 size: 16 residues. The V gene end was trimmed by 4 bases and the J gene end by 5 bases; junction bases not matched to a gene: 7. CDR1 and CDR2 from the germline V gene are MNHEY and SMNVEV (reference sequence).

The rearrangement links TRBV19 to TRBJ2-1; the D gene is possibly TRBD2 (6 bases). CDR1 is LNHDA and CDR2 is SQIVND in the germline V gene (reference sequence). This CDR3 has 17 amino acids. V lost 4 bases and J 8 bases, leaving 24 bases between the germline ends. CDR3 loop: CASSRGLWRAWLDEQFF. CDR3 in DNA: TGTGCCAGTAGTAGGGGGTTGTGGAGGGCATGGTTGGATGAGCAGTTCTTC.

This chain links TRBV19 with TRBJ1-2; D is unclear. The CDR3 is made up of 13 amino acids. Germline V gene lookup returns CDR1 LNHDA and CDR2 SQIVND (reference sequence). V gave up 5 bases and J gave up 4 bases, with 11 bases separating them. DNA for the CDR3: TGTGCCAGTAGTGTGGGGAACGGCTATGGCTACACCTTC. It yields the protein CASSVGNGYGYTF.

The chain combines TRBV5-1 with TRBJ1-1; D is unclear. This CDR3 is 14 amino acids long. Germline CDR1 SGHRS, CDR2 YFSETQ. V was pared by 0 bases and J by 7 bases, with 13 bases between. The CDR3 sequence is CASSLEWGSGEAFF. In DNA form, the CDR3 reads TGCGCCAGCAGCTTGGAATGGGGTTCCGGTGAAGCTTTCTTT.

V is TRBV10-3 and J is TRBJ1-2, with TRBD1 identical over 8 bases. Trimming cost V 0 bases and J 5 bases; bases outside gene matches: 5. CDR3 size: 15 residues. Germline CDR1 ENHRY, CDR2 SYGVKD. CDR3 DNA sequence: TGTGCCATCAGTGAGTCGGAGGACAGGGTTTATGGCTACACCTTC. Its translation is CAISESEDRVYGYTF.

The chain recombines TRBV27 with TRBJ2-7; no firm D call. In germline, CDR1 is MNHEY, CDR2 SMNVEV (reference sequence). Trimming took 10 bases from V and 0 from J, leaving 16 bases between them. The CDR3 loop spans 14 amino acids. The CDR3 reads CATIPDPSSYEQYF. DNA of the CDR3: TGTGCCACCATCCCTGATCCGTCCTCCTACGAGCAGTACTTC.